This is a list of T cell receptor beta chains from one sample in a study of T-cell reconstitution after alpha-beta-depleted transplantation in children. One entry per CDR3 protein results from TCRdb running MiXCR on the PCR reads. The sample holds approximately 220,000 distinct CDR3 sequences, roughly 15% seen once. Sequences were derived from PBMCs, mostly from graft donor cells, sampled 360 days after TCRalphabeta/CD19-depleted stem cell transplant. The receptor set was obtained from a male patient aged 2-15 years who had a stem cell transplant for acute lymphoblastic leukemia, so the T cells may come from the graft donor. Both conserved end residues are part of each CDR3. Fields, in order: V gene, J gene, D gene, clone size, CDR3 protein, CDR3 DNA. The D gene is left open where the match is weak. Clone size is stated in some rows and not others, as once, few, many or a class when expanded.

TRBV28	TRBJ1-6	-	-	CASGIGENSYNSPLHF	TGTGCCAGCGGTATAGGGGAAAACTCCTATAATTCACCCCTCCACTTT
TRBV7-2	TRBJ1-5	-	-	CASSFSEGIGNQPQHF	TGTGCCAGCAGCTTTAGTGAGGGGATTGGCAATCAGCCCCAGCATTTT
TRBV12-3/TRBV12-4	TRBJ1-5	-	few	CASSLGDNQPQHF	TGTGCCAGCAGCCTTGGGGACAATCAGCCCCAGCATTTT
TRBV21-1	TRBJ1-5	-	-	CARTPVSNQPQHF	TGTGCCAGAACACCTGTTAGCAATCAGCCCCAGCATTTT
TRBV5-1	TRBJ1-6	-	-	CASSLESAYNSPLHF	TGCGCCAGCAGCTTGGAATCGGCGTATAATTCACCCCTCCACTTT
TRBV12-3/TRBV12-4	TRBJ1-1	-	few	CASSQRRDTEAFF	TGTGCCAGCAGTCAGCGCAGGGACACTGAAGCTTTCTTT
TRBV5-6	TRBJ2-2	TRBD2	few	CASSLAPGLAETGELFF	TGTGCCAGCAGCTTGGCTCCGGGACTAGCGGAAACCGGGGAGCTGTTTTTT
TRBV6-2/TRBV6-3	TRBJ2-5	TRBD2	-	CASVWPGLDQETQYF	TGTGCCAGCGTTTGGCCGGGACTAGATCAAGAGACCCAGTACTTC
TRBV4-3	TRBJ2-1	TRBD1	-	CASSQARSRGLLNEQFF	TGCGCCAGCAGCCAAGCTCGCTCCAGGGGGCTTCTCAATGAGCAGTTCTTC
TRBV19	TRBJ2-1	-	-	CASSGDIGNEQFF	TGTGCCAGTAGTGGGGACATTGGCAATGAGCAGTTCTTC
TRBV4-3	TRBJ2-5	TRBD2	-	CASSQEGTRGQETQYF	TGCGCCAGCAGCCAAGAGGGGACTAGGGGACAAGAGACCCAGTACTTC
TRBV4-3	TRBJ2-6	-	-	CASSLDRTGANVLTF	TGCGCCAGCAGTCTAGACAGGACTGGGGCCAACGTCCTGACTTTC
TRBV20-1	TRBJ2-2	TRBD1	many	CSAIDPRDRDAGELFF	TGCAGTGCAATCGACCCCCGGGACAGGGATGCCGGGGAGCTGTTTTTT
TRBV20-1	TRBJ2-7	TRBD2	-	CSASGTSGGREQYF	TGCAGTGCTAGCGGGACTAGCGGGGGACGCGAGCAGTACTTC
TRBV15	TRBJ1-4	TRBD1	-	CATSRDRAELPTNEKLFF	TGTGCCACCAGCAGGGACAGGGCCGAACTACCAACTAATGAAAAACTGTTTTTT
TRBV20-1	TRBJ2-7	TRBD2	-	CSARGLAGRYEQYF	TGCAGTGCCAGGGGACTAGCGGGGAGGTACGAGCAGTACTTC
TRBV7-2	TRBJ2-7	-	-	CASSLDRKGSNYEQYF	TGTGCCAGCAGCTTAGACAGAAAGGGTTCGAACTACGAGCAGTACTTC
TRBV6-1	TRBJ2-7	TRBD1	-	CASSRTGLSYEQYF	TGTGCCAGCAGCCGGACAGGGTTATCCTACGAGCAGTACTTC
TRBV10-1	TRBJ2-7	-	-	CASSESALGPWFYEQYF	TGCGCCAGCAGTGAGTCGGCCCTCGGACCGTGGTTCTACGAGCAGTACTTC
TRBV7-6	TRBJ2-1	TRBD2	once	CASSFVKLSGGNEQFF	TGTGCCAGCAGCTTTGTCAAACTCAGCGGGGGGAATGAGCAGTTCTTC
TRBV12-3/TRBV12-4	TRBJ2-5	TRBD1	many	CASSLLGTGLHQETQYF	TGTGCCAGCAGTTTACTCGGGACAGGGCTACACCAAGAGACCCAGTACTTC
TRBV12-5	TRBJ2-1	-	-	CASVPLWSSYNEQFF	TGTGCTAGTGTTCCTCTATGGAGCTCCTACAATGAGCAGTTCTTC
TRBV27	TRBJ1-2	TRBD1	-	CASRGAGGHYGYTF	TGTGCCAGCAGGGGAGCAGGGGGTCACTATGGCTACACCTTC
TRBV5-1	TRBJ2-7	-	few	CASSYYTEPYEQYF	TGCGCCAGCAGCTATTACACGGAGCCATACGAGCAGTACTTC
TRBV20-1	TRBJ2-1	TRBD2	many	CSATGELANEQFF	TGCAGTGCCACGGGAGAACTAGCGAATGAGCAGTTCTTC
TRBV29-1	TRBJ2-1	TRBD2	few	CSVWTSGHEQFF	TGCAGCGTCTGGACTAGCGGGCATGAGCAGTTCTTC
TRBV12-3/TRBV12-4	TRBJ2-7	TRBD2	-	CASSRTRPSYEQYF	TGTGCCAGCAGTCGGACTAGGCCCAGCTACGAGCAGTACTTC
TRBV20-1	TRBJ2-7	TRBD1	few	CSATRQGIYEQYF	TGCAGTGCTACGAGACAGGGGATCTACGAGCAGTACTTC
TRBV7-2	TRBJ2-1	-	many	CASSPRTGYNEQFF	TGTGCCAGCAGCCCCCGGACTGGTTACAATGAGCAGTTCTTC
TRBV11-2	TRBJ2-6	TRBD1	-	CASSLDLEGAITSGANVLTF	TGTGCCAGCAGCTTAGATCTTGAGGGGGCGATTACCTCTGGGGCCAACGTCCTGACTTTC
TRBV27	TRBJ2-1	TRBD2	many	CASSALTSGAYNEQFF	TGTGCCAGCAGTGCCCTGACTAGCGGAGCTTACAATGAGCAGTTCTTC
TRBV12-3/TRBV12-4	TRBJ1-5	TRBD1	-	CASTQDRGLKQPQHF	TGTGCCAGCACCCAGGACAGGGGGCTTAAGCAGCCCCAGCATTTT
TRBV5-1	TRBJ2-3	-	-	CASSLADRRLGTDTQYF	TGCGCCAGCAGCTTGGCCGATAGACGGTTGGGCACAGATACGCAGTATTTT
TRBV5-1	TRBJ2-2	TRBD2	few	CASHRGSSGGATGELFF	TGCGCCAGCCACCGCGGGTCTAGCGGGGGGGCAACCGGGGAGCTGTTTTTT
TRBV24-1	TRBJ2-5	-	-	CATSDLQFPDLETQYF	TGTGCCACCAGTGATTTGCAATTTCCGGATTTAGAGACCCAGTACTTC
TRBV7-9	TRBJ2-7	TRBD1	-	CASSLGDRGRRSYEQYF	TGTGCCAGCAGCTTAGGGGACAGGGGGCGCAGGAGCTACGAGCAGTACTTC
TRBV12-3/TRBV12-4	TRBJ1-6	-	few	CASSVLVNNSPLHF	TGTGCCAGCAGTGTCTTGGTCAATAATTCACCCCTCCACTTT
TRBV2	TRBJ2-5	-	-	CASSDWGVETQYF	TGTGCCAGCAGTGATTGGGGAGTGGAGACCCAGTACTTC
TRBV27	TRBJ1-5	-	-	CASSPTPRLIPNQPQHF	TGTGCCAGCAGTCCCACCCCACGGCTCATCCCAAATCAGCCCCAGCATTTT
TRBV27	TRBJ2-7	TRBD1	few	CASSLAGGEAYEQYF	TGTGCCAGCAGTTTAGCAGGGGGCGAGGCCTACGAGCAGTACTTC
TRBV5-1	TRBJ1-1	-	few	CASSLLSDSQNTEAFF	TGCGCCAGCAGCTTATTGAGTGACAGTCAAAACACTGAAGCTTTCTTT
TRBV25-1	TRBJ2-1	TRBD1	-	CASTRGLREQFF	TGTGCCAGCACCAGGGGGCTGCGTGAGCAGTTCTTC
TRBV11-2	TRBJ2-7	TRBD1	-	CASSAYARQGSYEQYF	TGTGCCAGCAGCGCGTATGCCCGACAGGGTTCGTACGAGCAGTACTTC
TRBV9	TRBJ2-7	TRBD1	many	CASSEGTGKSYEQYF	TGTGCCAGCAGCGAGGGGACAGGGAAGTCCTACGAGCAGTACTTC
TRBV11-2	TRBJ2-7	-	-	CASTKNRAWGLSYEQYF	TGTGCCAGCACCAAAAACAGGGCCTGGGGCCTAAGCTACGAGCAGTACTTC
TRBV28	TRBJ2-2	-	-	CASSPITGELFF	TGTGCCAGCAGTCCGATCACCGGGGAGCTGTTTTTT
TRBV30	TRBJ2-1	TRBD2	-	CAWSVGLAGAGEQFF	TGTGCCTGGAGTGTGGGTCTAGCGGGGGCCGGTGAGCAGTTCTTC
TRBV12-5	TRBJ2-1	-	-	CASGLVNEQFF	TGTGCTAGTGGTTTGGTTAATGAGCAGTTCTTC
TRBV25-1	TRBJ2-1	-	few	CASRYQYNEQFF	TGTGCCAGCCGCTACCAGTACAATGAGCAGTTCTTC
TRBV2	TRBJ2-3	-	once	CASRQAVDTQYF	TGTGCCAGCAGACAGGCCGTAGATACGCAGTATTTT
TRBV5-1	TRBJ1-1	TRBD1	-	CASTGPEITGANIRTEAFF	TGCGCCAGCACCGGACCAGAAATTACAGGGGCGAACATAAGAACTGAAGCTTTCTTT
TRBV3-1	TRBJ2-3	-	few	CASSRSKVGLREDTQYF	TGTGCCAGCAGCCGGAGTAAGGTGGGACTCAGGGAGGATACGCAGTATTTT